This TCR beta chain was obtained from a study of cytomegalovirus exposure and HLA in healthy donors. V was pared by 4 bases and J by 4 bases, with 31 bases between. Germline CDR1 and CDR2: LNHDA and SQIVND (reference sequence). This CDR3 has 21 residues. Use of 60 Vbeta and 13 Jbeta primers characterized the PCR. Original analysis: An analysis that came later counted some 81 million unique TCR beta chains, some 11 million shared. Sequencing used immunoSEQ multiplex PCR; TCRdb keeps in-frame clones, though not all of them. Clone size and V and J calls were adopted from that table, with D and trimming inferred from the DNA. The data show roughly 300,000 clones, roughly 88% seen once.

The sequenced sample was PBMCs. The chain links TRBV19 to TRBJ2-2; D may be TRBD1 (5 bases). The origin of this receptor is a man aged 35 to 55 in good health and CMV-seropositive. The CDR3, as DNA: TGTGCCAGTAGTAGGGGCCCGGCCCGCCGGCCCGCCATGCGAGGCACCGGGGAGCTGTTTTTT. It is translated as CASSRGPARRPAMRGTGELFF.